These 8 T cell receptor beta chains were sequenced from one sample in a study of radiotherapy plus CTLA-4 blockade in lung cancer. Profiling relied on immunoSEQ multiplex PCR, and the TCRdb table lists in-frame clones only, not all of them. The table includes 45,000 to 55,000 clones, about 86% detected once. The specimen was peripheral blood, collected from a patient treated with radiotherapy plus ipilimumab. These receptors all stem from a human donor with non-small cell lung cancer that progressed on radiotherapy plus ipilimumab. Some clones in this sample may be carry-over from other donors' samples.

The chain links TRBV29-1 to TRBJ2-7, with D tentatively TRBD1 (7 bases). The CDR3 runs to 14 residues. Trimming took 4 bases from V and 4 from J, leaving 17 bases between them. The germline gives CDR1 SQVTM, CDR2 ANQGSEA. The CDR3 DNA follows: TGCAGCGTTGGAATCAGGGGGGAGGTATACGAGCAGTACTTC. Its translation: CSVGIRGEVYEQYF.

The DNA for the CDR3 is TGTGCCAGCAGCCCTCGGACTAGCGGGATATACAATGAGCAGTTCTTC. Its protein is CASSPRTSGIYNEQFF. This chain connects TRBV5-8 to TRBJ2-1; 12 bases map to TRBD2. The CDR3 runs to 16 residues. Unmatched junction bases numbered 6, after V lost 4 bases and J lost 4 bases. Germline CDR1 and CDR2: SGHTS and YDEGEE.

In this sample, this clone turned up a few times. The chain combines TRBV7-2 with TRBJ2-5; 7 bases are shared with TRBD2. CDR1 and CDR2 (germline): SGHTA, FQGNSA. Losses at the gene ends were 3 bases for V and 5 bases for J; bases not matched to a gene: 9. This CDR3 region has 15 residues. CDR3 sequence: CASSFGGGPGETQYF. In DNA form, the CDR3 reads TGTGCCAGCAGCTTTGGGGGAGGGCCCGGGGAGACCCAGTACTTC.

The V call is TRBV4-2, the J call TRBJ2-2; TRBD2 matches at 8 bases. Trimming cost V 0 bases and J 9 bases; bases outside gene matches: 9. The CDR3 runs to 16 residues. CDR1 LGHNA and CDR2 YNFKEQ come from the germline V gene. Here the CDR3 DNA reads TGTGCCAGCAGCCAAGAACTAGCGGAGTTTTGGAGGGAGCTGTTTTTT. This sequence encodes CASSQELAEFWRELFF.

The J gene is TRBJ1-4, the V gene TRBV11-2; weak D call: TRBD1 (5 bases). This CDR3 region has 14 residues. V was shortened by 3 bases and J by 6 bases, with 11 bases between the two germline ends. Germline values: CDR1 SGHAT, CDR2 FQNNGV. The CDR3: CASSFGGADEKLFF. In nucleotides, the CDR3 is TGTGCCAGCAGCTTCGGGGGTGCGGATGAAAAACTGTTTTTT.

DNA of the CDR3: TGCGCCAGCAGCCAAGACAGGGAAACAGATACGCAGTATTTT. Translating gives CASSQDRETDTQYF. The chain is built from TRBV4-1 and TRBJ2-3; D is possibly TRBD1 (5 bases). V was clipped by 0 bases and J by 3 bases, with 7 bases between them. From germline, CDR1 is MGHRA and CDR2 YSYEKL. The CDR3 runs to 14 residues.

V is TRBV7-9 and J is TRBJ2-5; TRBD1 aligns across 12 bases. V was clipped by 5 bases and J by 4 bases; unmatched bases: 5. CDR1 is SEHNR and CDR2 is FQNEAQ in the germline V gene (reference sequence). The CDR3 has 15 amino acids. The CDR3 DNA follows: TGTGCCAGCAGCCCTGGGGACAGGGGGCTAGAGACCCAGTACTTC. Protein: CASSPGDRGLETQYF.

Concerning this clone: The junction shows a germline mismatch at one end, possibly a read error. The V and J genes are TRBV13 and TRBJ2-2, with a tentative D call TRBD2 (6 bases). From germline, CDR1 is PRHDT and CDR2 FYEKMQ (reference sequence). CDR3 length equals 13 residues. CDR3 sequence: CASSLDPGGEPFF. The CDR3 nucleotides are TGTGCCAGCAGCTTAGACCCCGGCGGGGAGCCGTTTTTT.